This T cell receptor (beta chain) was identified during a study of blood T cell repertoires in COVID-19. The wider study: Specimens from acute and convalescent COVID-19 originated in the United States, Italy and Spain.

Clones were read by immunoSEQ multiplex PCR, and TCRdb kept only the in-frame ones, dropping some. This sample has tens of thousands of clones; more than 85% occur once, and the top ten carry around 2.5%. This CDR3 has 15 amino acids. V dropped 7 bases and J dropped 0; count of bases not matched to a gene: 5. From germline, CDR1 is MNHEY and CDR2 SVGEGT. The sequence derives from a human donor with active COVID-19. The donor label of this sample is uncertain. The chain couples TRBV6-2 or TRBV6-3 to TRBJ1-3, with 8 positions matching TRBD1. Sequencing was done on a sample of peripheral blood. DNA of the CDR3: TGTGCCAGCACCCCGGACAGGGACTCTGGAAACACCATATATTTT. This translates into CASTPDRDSGNTIYF.